Sequencing of this T cell receptor (beta chain) was carried out in a study of TIL therapy for anti-PD-1-resistant metastatic lung cancer. Germline V gene lookup returns CDR1 SGHVS and CDR2 FNYEAQ. The CDR3 contains 13 residues. V was trimmed by 1 base and J by 4 bases, leaving 7 bases between them. This was the immunoSEQ v3 assay. Measured with immunoSEQ multiplex PCR; TCRdb has only the in-frame clones, and not every one. This sample yields about 50,000 clones, of which roughly 78% are seen a single time; about 5% belongs to the top ten. Sample time point: pre-treatment sample, taken before nivolumab and TIL therapy. Adults with stage 4 NSCLC were enrolled in a phase I trial.

Sequenced here: blood, sampled at baseline. The TCR originated in a woman aged 30-79 years with non-small cell lung cancer. The chain combines TRBV7-6 with TRBJ1-1; TRBD1 is a possible D gene (5 bases). In DNA, the CDR3 is TGTGCCAGCAGCTTAGGGGGCCGCACTGAAGCTTTCTTT. It specifies CASSLGGRTEAFF.